The TCR beta chain under discussion was sequenced for a study of blood T cell repertoires in COVID-19. Looking at the study overall: The analysed material was cDNA or gDNA that came from T cells, B-cell-depleted T cells, or PBMCs.

CDR1 SNHLY and CDR2 FYNNEI come from the germline V gene. The CDR3 length is 14 residues. With V trimmed by 5 bases and J by 3 bases, 4 bases remained unmatched. In the original processing: For nucleated cells, counts were estimated from reference gene primer amplification. Here immunoSEQ multiplex PCR was the method, and the copy in TCRdb shows in-frame clones only, minus some. The V and J calls and clone size are taken from that table; D and trimming were inferred from the DNA. The data show about 74,000 clones, 78% seen once. This chain uses TRBV2 with TRBJ1-5; 7 positions agree with TRBD1. The sequencing sample was made of peripheral blood. The TCR was taken from a human donor in a cohort sampled during active COVID-19. The CDR3, as DNA: TGTGCCAGCAGTAAGGGACAGCTCAATCAGCCCCAGCATTTT. Amino acids: CASSKGQLNQPQHF.